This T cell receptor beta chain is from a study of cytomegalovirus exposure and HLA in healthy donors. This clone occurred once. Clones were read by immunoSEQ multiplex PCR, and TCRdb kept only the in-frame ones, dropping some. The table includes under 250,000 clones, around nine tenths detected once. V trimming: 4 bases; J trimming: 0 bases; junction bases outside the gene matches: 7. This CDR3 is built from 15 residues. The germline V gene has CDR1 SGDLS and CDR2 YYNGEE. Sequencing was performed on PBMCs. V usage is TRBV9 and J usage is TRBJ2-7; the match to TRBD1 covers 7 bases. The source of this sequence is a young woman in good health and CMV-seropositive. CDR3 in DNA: TGTGCCAGCAGCCCTCGAGGGGACAGCTCCTACGAGCAGTACTTC. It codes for CASSPRGDSSYEQYF.